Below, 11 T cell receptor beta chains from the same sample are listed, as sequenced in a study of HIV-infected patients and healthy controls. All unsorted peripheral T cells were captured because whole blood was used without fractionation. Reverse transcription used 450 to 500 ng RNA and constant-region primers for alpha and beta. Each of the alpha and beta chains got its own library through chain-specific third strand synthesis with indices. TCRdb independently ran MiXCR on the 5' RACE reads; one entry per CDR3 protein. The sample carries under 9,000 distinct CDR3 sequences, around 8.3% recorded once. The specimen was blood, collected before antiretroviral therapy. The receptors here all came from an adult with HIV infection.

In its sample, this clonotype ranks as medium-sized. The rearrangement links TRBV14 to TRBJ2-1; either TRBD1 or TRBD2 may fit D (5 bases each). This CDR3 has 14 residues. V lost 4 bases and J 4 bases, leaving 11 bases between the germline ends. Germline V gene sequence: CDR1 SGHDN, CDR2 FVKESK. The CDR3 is CASSPGAYYNEQFF. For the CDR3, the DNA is TGTGCCAGCAGCCCCGGGGCATATTACAATGAGCAGTTCTTC.

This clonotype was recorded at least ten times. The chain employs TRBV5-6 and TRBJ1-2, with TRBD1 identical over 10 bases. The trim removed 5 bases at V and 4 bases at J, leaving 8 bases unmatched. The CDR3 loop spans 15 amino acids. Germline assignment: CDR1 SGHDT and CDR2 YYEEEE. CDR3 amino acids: CASRPRQGAAYGYTF. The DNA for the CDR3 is TGTGCCAGCAGACCACGACAGGGGGCTGCCTATGGCTACACCTTC. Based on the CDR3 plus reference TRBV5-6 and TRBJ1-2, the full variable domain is DAGVTQSPTHLIKTRGQQVTLRCSPKSGHDTVSWYQQALGQGPQFIFQYYEEEERQRGNFPDRFSGHQFPNYSSELNVNALLLGDSALYLCASRPRQGAAYGYTFGSGTRLTVV.

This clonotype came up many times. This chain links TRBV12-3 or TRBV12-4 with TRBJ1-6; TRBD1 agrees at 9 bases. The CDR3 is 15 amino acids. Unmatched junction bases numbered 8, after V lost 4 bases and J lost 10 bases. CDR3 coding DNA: TGTGCCAGCAGTTCCTCCGGACAGGGGCGATCACCCCTCCACTTT. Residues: CASSSSGQGRSPLHF.

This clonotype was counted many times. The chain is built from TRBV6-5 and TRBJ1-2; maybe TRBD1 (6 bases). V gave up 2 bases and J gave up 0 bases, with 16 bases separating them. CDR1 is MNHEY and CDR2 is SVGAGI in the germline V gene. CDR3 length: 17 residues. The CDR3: CASSYGTSDRANYGYTF. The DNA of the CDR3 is TGTGCCAGCAGTTACGGGACATCAGATCGTGCTAACTATGGCTACACCTTC.

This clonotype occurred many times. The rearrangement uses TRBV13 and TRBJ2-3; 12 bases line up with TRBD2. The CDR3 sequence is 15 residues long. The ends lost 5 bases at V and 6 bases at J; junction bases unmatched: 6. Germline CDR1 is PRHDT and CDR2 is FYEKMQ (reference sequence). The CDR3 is CASSPGTSGLDTQYF. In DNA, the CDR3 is TGTGCCAGCAGCCCGGGGACTAGCGGGCTTGATACGCAGTATTTT.

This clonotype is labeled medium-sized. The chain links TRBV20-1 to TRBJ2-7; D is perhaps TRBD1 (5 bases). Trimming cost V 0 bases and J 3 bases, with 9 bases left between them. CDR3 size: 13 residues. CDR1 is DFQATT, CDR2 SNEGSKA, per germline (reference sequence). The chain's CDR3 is CSARDSRGYEQYF. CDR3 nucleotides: TGCAGTGCTAGAGATAGTAGGGGCTACGAGCAGTACTTC.

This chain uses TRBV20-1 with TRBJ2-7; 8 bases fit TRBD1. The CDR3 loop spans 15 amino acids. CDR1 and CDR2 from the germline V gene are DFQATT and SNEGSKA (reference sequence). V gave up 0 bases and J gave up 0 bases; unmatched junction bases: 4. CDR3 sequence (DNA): TGCAGTGCTAGAGACAGGGGGACAGGCTCCTACGAGCAGTACTTC. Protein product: CSARDRGTGSYEQYF.

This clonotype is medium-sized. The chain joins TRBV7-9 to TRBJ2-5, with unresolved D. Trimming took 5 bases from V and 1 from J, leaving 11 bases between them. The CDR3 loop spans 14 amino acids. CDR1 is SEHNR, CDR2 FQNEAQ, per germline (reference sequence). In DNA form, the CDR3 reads TGTGCCAGCAGCCCGGTAGAATTCCAAGAGACCCAGTACTTC. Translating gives CASSPVEFQETQYF.

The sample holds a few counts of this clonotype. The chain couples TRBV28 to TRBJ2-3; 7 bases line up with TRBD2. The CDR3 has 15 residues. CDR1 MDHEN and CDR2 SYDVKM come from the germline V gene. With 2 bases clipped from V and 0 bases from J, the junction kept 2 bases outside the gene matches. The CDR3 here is CASSLLAESTDTQYF. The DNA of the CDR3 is TGTGCCAGCAGTTTACTAGCGGAGAGCACAGATACGCAGTATTTT.

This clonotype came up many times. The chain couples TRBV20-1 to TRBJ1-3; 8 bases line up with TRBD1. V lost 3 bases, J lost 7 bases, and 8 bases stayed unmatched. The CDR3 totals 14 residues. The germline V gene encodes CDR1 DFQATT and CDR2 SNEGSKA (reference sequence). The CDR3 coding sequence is TGCAGTGCTAGGGATGACAGGGGTAGGAACACCATATATTTT. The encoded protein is CSARDDRGRNTIYF.

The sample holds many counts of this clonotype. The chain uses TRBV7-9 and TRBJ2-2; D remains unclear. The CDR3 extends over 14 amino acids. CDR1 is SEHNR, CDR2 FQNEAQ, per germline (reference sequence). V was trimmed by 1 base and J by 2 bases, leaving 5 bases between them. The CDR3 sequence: CASSLEINTGELFF. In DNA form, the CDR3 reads TGTGCCAGCAGCTTAGAGATAAACACCGGGGAGCTGTTTTTT. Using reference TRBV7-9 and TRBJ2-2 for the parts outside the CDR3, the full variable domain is DTGVSQNPRHKITKRGQNVTFRCDPISEHNRLYWYRQTLGQGPEFLTYFQNEAQLEKSRLLSDRFSAERPKGSFSTLEIQRTEQGDSAMYLCASSLEINTGELFFGEGSRLTVL.